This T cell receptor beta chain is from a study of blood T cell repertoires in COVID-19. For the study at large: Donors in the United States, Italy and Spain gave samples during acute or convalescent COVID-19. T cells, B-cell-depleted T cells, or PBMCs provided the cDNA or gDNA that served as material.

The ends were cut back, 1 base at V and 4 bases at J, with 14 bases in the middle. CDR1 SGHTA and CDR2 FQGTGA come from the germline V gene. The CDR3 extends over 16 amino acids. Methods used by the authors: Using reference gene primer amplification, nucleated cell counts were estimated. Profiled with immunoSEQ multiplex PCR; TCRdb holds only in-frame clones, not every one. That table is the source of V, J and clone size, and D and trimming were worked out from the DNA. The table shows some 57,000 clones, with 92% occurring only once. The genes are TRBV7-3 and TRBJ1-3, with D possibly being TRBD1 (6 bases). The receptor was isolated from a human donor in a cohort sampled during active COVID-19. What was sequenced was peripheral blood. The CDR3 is CASSLSTGTLGNTIYF. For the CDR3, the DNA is TGTGCCAGCAGCTTAAGTACCGGGACACTAGGAAACACCATATATTTT. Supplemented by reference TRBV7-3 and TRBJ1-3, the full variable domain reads GAGVSQTPSNKVTEKGKYVELRCDPISGHTALYWYRQSLGQGPEFLIYFQGTGAADDSGLPNDRFFAVRPEGSVSTLKIQRTERGDSAVYLCASSLSTGTLGNTIYFGEGSWLTVV.